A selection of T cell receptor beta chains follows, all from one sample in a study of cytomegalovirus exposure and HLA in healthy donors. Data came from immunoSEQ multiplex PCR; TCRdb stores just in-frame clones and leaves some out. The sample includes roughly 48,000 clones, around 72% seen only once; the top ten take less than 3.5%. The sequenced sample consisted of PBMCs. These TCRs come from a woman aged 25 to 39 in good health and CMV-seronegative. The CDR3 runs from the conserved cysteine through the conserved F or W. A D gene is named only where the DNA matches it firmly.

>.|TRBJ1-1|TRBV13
CASSLGSRVDMNTEAFF
TGTGCCAGCAGCTTAGGGTCCAGGGTGGACATGAACACTGAAGCTTTCTTT
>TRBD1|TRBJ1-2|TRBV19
CASSGFRQGASGYTF
TGTGCCAGTAGTGGGTTCCGACAGGGGGCGTCTGGCTACACCTTC
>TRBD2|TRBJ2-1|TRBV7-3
CASSLILAGVNEQFF
TGTGCCAGCAGCTTAATACTAGCGGGAGTCAATGAGCAGTTCTTC
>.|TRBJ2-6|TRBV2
CASSDRTASGANVLTF
TGTGCCAGCAGTGATCGGACAGCCTCTGGGGCCAACGTCCTGACTTTC
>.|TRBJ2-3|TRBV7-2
CASSPQYLSTDTQYF
TGTGCCAGCAGCCCTCAGTATTTGAGCACAGATACGCAGTATTTT
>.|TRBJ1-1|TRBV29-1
CSGSGQLNTEAFF
TGCAGCGGTTCGGGACAACTCAACACTGAAGCTTTCTTT
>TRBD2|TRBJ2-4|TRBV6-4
CASSDPSGGLIRDKNIQYF
TGTGCCAGCAGCGATCCTAGCGGGGGCCTCATTCGGGATAAAAACATTCAGTACTTC
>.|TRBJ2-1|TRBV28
CASSPPGSRAFF
TGTGCCAGCAGTCCCCCCGGGAGTCGCGCGTTCTTC
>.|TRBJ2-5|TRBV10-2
CASRESLQGRETQYF
TGCGCCAGCAGGGAGTCCCTTCAGGGTCGGGAGACCCAGTACTTC
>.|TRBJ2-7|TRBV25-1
CASRMTGALPYEQYF
TGTGCCAGCAGAATGACGGGAGCACTTCCCTACGAGCAGTACTTC